The 19 T cell receptor beta chains presented below share a single source sample, sequenced in a study of PD-L1 blockade in urothelial cancer. Profiling relied on immunoSEQ multiplex PCR, and the TCRdb table lists in-frame clones only, not all of them. Seen here are tens of thousands of clones, approximately 86% observed once, and the top ten hold more than 12%. The time point denotes: pretreatment peripheral blood. The sample was PBMCs, taken around atezolizumab (anti-PD-L1) treatment. These receptors originate from a man between 60 and 75 years old with urothelial cancer.

This clone was detected only once. The chain employs TRBV9 and TRBJ2-7, with 10 bases fitting TRBD2. Germline V gives CDR1 SGDLS, CDR2 YYNGEE. Trimming removed 0 bases from V and 3 bases from J; junction bases left unmatched: 3. The CDR3 runs to 15 residues. CDR3 sequence reads: CASSVGASGGYEQYF. DNA of the CDR3: TGTGCCAGCAGCGTAGGGGCTAGCGGGGGCTACGAGCAGTACTTC.

The rearrangement uses TRBV7-2 and TRBJ2-7; D remains unclear. Germline V lookup: CDR1 SGHTA, CDR2 FQGNSA. The CDR3 sequence is 14 residues long. The V and J ends lost 4 bases and 1 base respectively, with 11 bases between them. As DNA, the CDR3 is TGTGCCAGCAGCTACGGTCTAAATTCCTACGAGCAGTACTTC. Translated, it gives CASSYGLNSYEQYF.

This chain connects TRBV27 to TRBJ1-5, with D perhaps matching TRBD1 (6 bases). The CDR3 contains 14 residues. The germline V gene encodes CDR1 MNHEY and CDR2 SMNVEV (reference sequence). V was trimmed by 5 bases and J by 6 bases, leaving 14 bases between them. The CDR3: CASSLYRDSQPQHF. The CDR3 DNA follows: TGTGCCAGCAGTCTCTACAGGGATAGTCAGCCCCAGCATTTT.

The CDR3 protein is CASSSSPGTSGDVYF. DNA of the CDR3: TGTGCCAGCAGCTCAAGTCCCGGGACTAGCGGGGATGTGTATTTT. The chain uses TRBV7-3 and TRBJ2-3, with TRBD2 matching 13 bases. The CDR3 totals 15 residues. After removal of 4 bases from V and 14 bases from J, the junction contained 12 bases not matched to a gene. Germline V gene lookup returns CDR1 SGHTA and CDR2 FQGTGA.

A single count supports this clone. The rearrangement links TRBV11-2 to TRBJ2-7; D unclear. CDR3 size: 11 residues. Germline CDR1 reads SGHAT; CDR2 reads FQNNGV. The V gene lost 5 bases and the J gene lost 3 bases, with 5 bases spanning the gap. DNA of the CDR3: TGTGCCAGCAGCCCCCTCTACGAGCAGTACTTC. It encodes CASSPLYEQYF.

The V call is TRBV6-1, the J call TRBJ2-7, with D hard to call. CDR3 length: 12 amino acids. Germline CDR1 is MNHNS and CDR2 is SASEGT. V was cut by 6 bases and J by 3 bases, with 9 bases left in between. The CDR3 nucleotides are TGTGCCAGCAGCCCCGACAACTACGAGCAGTACTTC. Translating gives CASSPDNYEQYF.

The J gene is TRBJ2-2, the V gene TRBV5-1; TRBD2 matches at 7 bases. V was clipped by 0 bases and J by 0 bases; unmatched bases: 2. The CDR3 extends over 16 amino acids. Germline-derived CDR1 and CDR2 are SGHRS and YFSETQ. This CDR3 is CASSLVAGANTGELFF. Written as DNA, the CDR3 is TGCGCCAGCAGCTTGGTTGCGGGGGCGAACACCGGGGAGCTGTTTTTT.

The J gene is TRBJ1-1, the V gene TRBV5-1; TRBD1 is a possible D gene (6 bases). CDR1 is SGHRS and CDR2 is YFSETQ in the germline V gene. This CDR3 contains 16 residues. V was shortened by 1 base and J by 0 bases, with 13 bases between the two germline ends. The CDR3 loop reads CASSLTPQGLNTEAFF. CDR3 nucleotide sequence: TGCGCCAGCAGCTTGACCCCACAGGGATTGAACACTGAAGCTTTCTTT.

The V gene is TRBV7-6, the J gene TRBJ2-1, with D perhaps TRBD2 (6 bases). V lost 5 bases, J lost 8 bases, and 22 bases lay in between. Germline loops: CDR1 SGHVS, CDR2 FNYEAQ. The CDR3 has 16 amino acids. The CDR3 DNA is TGTGCCAGCAGCATAAGGAGGGACGGATTGAGGGATGAGCAGTTCTTC. Translated, it gives CASSIRRDGLRDEQFF.

The rearrangement joins TRBV5-4 to TRBJ1-2, with TRBD1 matching over 10 bases. With 7 bases clipped from V and 5 bases from J, the junction kept 11 bases outside the gene matches. CDR1 is SGHNT, CDR2 YYREEE, per germline (reference sequence). CDR3 length equals 15 residues. The CDR3 is CASVDRGLRGYGYTF. CDR3 in DNA: TGTGCCAGCGTCGACAGGGGGCTGAGAGGGTATGGCTACACCTTC.

The genes are TRBV19 and TRBJ1-5, with 12 bases matching TRBD1. The CDR3 runs to 16 residues. Germline CDR1 and CDR2: LNHDA and SQIVND (reference sequence). The V and J ends lost 7 bases and 7 bases, in that order; junction bases with no gene match: 11. This chain's CDR3 is CASTPRDRGLEQPQHF. DNA of the CDR3: TGTGCCAGTACCCCGAGGGACAGGGGGCTGGAACAGCCCCAGCATTTT.

J is TRBJ2-6 and V is TRBV23-1, with 9 nucleotides matching TRBD1. TRBV23-1 is an open reading frame, and its role is uncertain. V dropped 2 bases and J dropped 0; count of bases not matched to a gene: 11. The CDR3 runs to 20 residues. DNA of the CDR3: TGCGCCAGCAGTCAACTTAGGACAGGGGACATATACTCTGGGGCCAACGTCCTGACTTTC. It yields the protein CASSQLRTGDIYSGANVLTF.

CDR3 in DNA: TGTGCCAGCAGCCGGGACAGGGGCTATCAGCCCCAGCATTTT. Translation gives CASSRDRGYQPQHF. This chain joins TRBV6-5 and TRBJ1-5, with 10 positions matching TRBD1. From germline, CDR1 is MNHEY and CDR2 SVGAGI. V gave up 6 bases and J gave up 5 bases; unmatched junction bases: 4. The CDR3 is made up of 14 amino acids.

This chain uses TRBV18 with TRBJ2-4; perhaps TRBD1 as D (6 bases). Between the trimmed V and J ends, which lost 1 base and 0 bases, there was a span of 13 bases. Germline CDR1 KGHSH, CDR2 LQKENI. The CDR3 consists of 17 residues. The CDR3 reads CASSPRGTPLAKNIQYF. The DNA of the CDR3 is TGTGCCAGCTCACCACGAGGGACACCCCTAGCCAAAAACATTCAGTACTTC.

This clone was recorded only once. This chain joins TRBV5-6 and TRBJ1-1; unclear D gene. V was trimmed by 1 base and J by 8 bases, leaving 12 bases between them. The CDR3 has 13 amino acids. Germline-derived CDR1 and CDR2 are SGHDT and YYEEEE. For the CDR3, the DNA is TGTGCCAGCAGCTTGCCTTCGGGGTCCGAAGCTTTCTTT. Protein sequence: CASSLPSGSEAFF.

This clone showed up just once. This rearrangement joins TRBV4-1 to TRBJ2-1; D might be TRBD1 (5 bases). CDR3 length equals 13 residues. The V end was cut by 1 base, the J end by 7 bases, with 8 bases between. The germline V gene has CDR1 MGHRA and CDR2 YSYEKL. CDR3 DNA sequence: TGCGCCAGCAGCCAAGTAGACAGAAATGAGCAGTTCTTC. This encodes CASSQVDRNEQFF.

The rearrangement joins TRBV28 to TRBJ2-7; D is possibly TRBD2 (7 bases). CDR1 is MDHEN and CDR2 is SYDVKM in the germline V gene. V was shortened by 6 bases and J by 4 bases, with 19 bases between the two germline ends. This CDR3 region has 15 residues. The CDR3 DNA sequence: TGTGCCAGCAGGTCCCCTGGGGGGGGCGGTTACGAGCAGTACTTC. Translation gives CASRSPGGGGYEQYF.

This chain links TRBV7-3 with TRBJ2-3, with D hard to call. CDR3 length equals 13 residues. Trimming cost V 2 bases and J 4 bases, with 7 bases left between them. Germline CDR1 SGHTA, CDR2 FQGTGA. CDR3 nucleotides: TGTGCCAGCAGCTTAGAACGAGCAGATACGCAGTATTTT. It yields the protein CASSLERADTQYF.

CDR3 sequence reads: CASSESTSGFKDEQFF. Written as DNA, the CDR3 is TGCGCCAGCAGTGAGTCAACTAGCGGGTTCAAGGATGAGCAGTTCTTC. This chain uses TRBV10-2 with TRBJ2-1; 9 bases map to TRBD2. The CDR3 is 16 amino acids. Germline values: CDR1 WSHSY, CDR2 SAAADI. The J segment lost 8 bases and the V segment lost 0 bases, leaving 8 bases of the junction unmatched.